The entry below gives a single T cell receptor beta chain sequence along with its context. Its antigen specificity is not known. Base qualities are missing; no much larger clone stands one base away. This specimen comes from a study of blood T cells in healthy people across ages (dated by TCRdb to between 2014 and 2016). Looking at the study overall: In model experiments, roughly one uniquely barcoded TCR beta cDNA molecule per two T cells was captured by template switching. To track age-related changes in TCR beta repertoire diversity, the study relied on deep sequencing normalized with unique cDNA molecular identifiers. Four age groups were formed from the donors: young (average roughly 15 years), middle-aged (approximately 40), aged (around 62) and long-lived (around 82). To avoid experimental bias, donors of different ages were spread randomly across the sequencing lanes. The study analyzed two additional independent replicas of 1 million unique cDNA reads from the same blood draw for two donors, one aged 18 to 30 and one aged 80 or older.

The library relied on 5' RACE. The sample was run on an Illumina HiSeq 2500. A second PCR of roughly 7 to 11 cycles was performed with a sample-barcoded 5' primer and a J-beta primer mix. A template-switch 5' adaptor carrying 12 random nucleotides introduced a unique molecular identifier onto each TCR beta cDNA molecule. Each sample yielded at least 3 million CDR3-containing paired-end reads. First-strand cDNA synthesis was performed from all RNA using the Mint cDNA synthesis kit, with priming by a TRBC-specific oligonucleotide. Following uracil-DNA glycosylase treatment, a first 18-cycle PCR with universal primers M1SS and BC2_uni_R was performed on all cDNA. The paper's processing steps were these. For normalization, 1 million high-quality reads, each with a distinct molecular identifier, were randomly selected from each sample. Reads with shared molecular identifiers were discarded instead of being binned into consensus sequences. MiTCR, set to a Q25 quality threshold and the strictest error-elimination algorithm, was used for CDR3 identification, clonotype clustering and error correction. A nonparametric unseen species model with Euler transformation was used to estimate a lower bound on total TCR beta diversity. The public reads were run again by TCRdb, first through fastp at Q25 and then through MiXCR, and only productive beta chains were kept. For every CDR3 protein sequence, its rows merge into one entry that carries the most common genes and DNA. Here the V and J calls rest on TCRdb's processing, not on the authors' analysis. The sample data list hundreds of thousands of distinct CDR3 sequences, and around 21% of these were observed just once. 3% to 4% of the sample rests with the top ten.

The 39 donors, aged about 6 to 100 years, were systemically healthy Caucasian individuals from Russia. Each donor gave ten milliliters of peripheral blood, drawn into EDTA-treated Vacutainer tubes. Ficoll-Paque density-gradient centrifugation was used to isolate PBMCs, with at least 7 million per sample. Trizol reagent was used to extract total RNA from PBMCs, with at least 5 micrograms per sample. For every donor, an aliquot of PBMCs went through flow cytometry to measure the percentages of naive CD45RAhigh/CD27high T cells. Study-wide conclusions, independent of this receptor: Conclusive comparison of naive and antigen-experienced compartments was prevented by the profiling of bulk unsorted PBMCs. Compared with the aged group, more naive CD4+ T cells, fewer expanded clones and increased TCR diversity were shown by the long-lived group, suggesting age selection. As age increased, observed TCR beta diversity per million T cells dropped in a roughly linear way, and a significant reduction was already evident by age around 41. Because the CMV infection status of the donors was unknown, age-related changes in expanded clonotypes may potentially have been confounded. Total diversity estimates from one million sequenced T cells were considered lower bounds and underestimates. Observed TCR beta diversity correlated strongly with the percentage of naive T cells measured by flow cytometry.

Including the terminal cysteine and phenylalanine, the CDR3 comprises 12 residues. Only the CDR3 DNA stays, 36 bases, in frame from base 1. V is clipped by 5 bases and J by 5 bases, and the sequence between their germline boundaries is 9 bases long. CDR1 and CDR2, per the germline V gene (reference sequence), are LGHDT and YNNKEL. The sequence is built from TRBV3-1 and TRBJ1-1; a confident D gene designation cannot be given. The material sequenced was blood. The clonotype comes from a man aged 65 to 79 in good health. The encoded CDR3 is CASSTPDTEAFF. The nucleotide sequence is TGTGCCAGCAGCACCCCAGATACTGAAGCTTTCTTT.